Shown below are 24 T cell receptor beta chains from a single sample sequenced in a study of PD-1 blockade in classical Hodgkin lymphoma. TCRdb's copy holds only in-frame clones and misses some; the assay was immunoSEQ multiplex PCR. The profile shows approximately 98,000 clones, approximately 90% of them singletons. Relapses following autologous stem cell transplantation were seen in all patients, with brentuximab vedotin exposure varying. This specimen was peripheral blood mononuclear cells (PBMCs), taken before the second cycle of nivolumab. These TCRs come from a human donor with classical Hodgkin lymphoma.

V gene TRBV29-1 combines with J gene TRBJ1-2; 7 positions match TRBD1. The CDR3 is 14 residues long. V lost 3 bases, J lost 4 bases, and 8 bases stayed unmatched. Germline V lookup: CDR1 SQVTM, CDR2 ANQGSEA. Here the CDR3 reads CSVDLVTGSYGYTF. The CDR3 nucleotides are TGCAGCGTTGACTTGGTGACAGGGTCCTATGGCTACACCTTC.

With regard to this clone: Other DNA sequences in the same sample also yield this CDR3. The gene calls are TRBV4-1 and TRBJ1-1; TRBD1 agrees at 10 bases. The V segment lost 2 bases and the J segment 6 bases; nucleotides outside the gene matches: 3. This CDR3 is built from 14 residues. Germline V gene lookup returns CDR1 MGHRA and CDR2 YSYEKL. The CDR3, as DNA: TGCGCCAGCAGCCAACCGACAGGGGGCCCTGAAGCTTTCTTT. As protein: CASSQPTGGPEAFF.

CDR3 sequence: CASSEQYDRNYGYTF. CDR3 in DNA: TGTGCCAGCAGTGAGCAGTATGACAGAAACTATGGCTACACCTTC. The V call is TRBV6-4, the J call TRBJ1-2; a weak D match, TRBD1 (5 bases). The CDR3 loop spans 15 amino acids. V shed 3 bases and J shed 2 bases, with 13 bases lying between them. Germline V gene data show CDR1 as MRHNA and CDR2 as SNTAGT.

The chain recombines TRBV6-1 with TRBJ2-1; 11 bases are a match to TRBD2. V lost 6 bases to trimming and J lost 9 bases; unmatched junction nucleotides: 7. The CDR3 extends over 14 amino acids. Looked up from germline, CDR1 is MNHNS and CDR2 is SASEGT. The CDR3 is CASSGPGTSGEQFF. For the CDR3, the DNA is TGTGCCAGCAGCGGTCCCGGGACTAGCGGTGAGCAGTTCTTC.

The CDR3 DNA is TGTGCCAGCAGTTTAGCTCGACTAGCGGGAGCTGCAGATACGCAGTATTTT. Translating gives CASSLARLAGAADTQYF. This chain uses TRBV27 with TRBJ2-3; 12 bases map to TRBD2. The V gene end was trimmed by 2 bases and the J gene end by 4 bases; junction bases not matched to a gene: 7. Germline loops: CDR1 MNHEY, CDR2 SMNVEV (reference sequence). The CDR3 loop spans 17 amino acids.

CDR3 in amino acids: CASSEPGGGTGELFF. The CDR3 nucleotides read TGTGCCAGCAGTGAACCCGGGGGGGGGACCGGGGAGCTGTTTTTT. The chain joins TRBV2 to TRBJ2-2, with 8 nucleotides matching TRBD2. The CDR3 contains 15 residues. V lost 2 bases to trimming and J lost 5 bases; unmatched junction nucleotides: 4. Germline values: CDR1 SNHLY, CDR2 FYNNEI.

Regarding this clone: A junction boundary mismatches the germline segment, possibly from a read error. In nucleotides, the CDR3 is TGTGCCAGCAGCCAAGAATGGGACGTGGGTGGGATGGTCCGCTTT. Translating it yields CASSQEWDVGGMVRF. The V and J genes are TRBV4-2 and TRBJ1-6; D is possibly TRBD1 (5 bases). The CDR3 is 15 residues long. The germline V gene has CDR1 LGHNA and CDR2 YNFKEQ.

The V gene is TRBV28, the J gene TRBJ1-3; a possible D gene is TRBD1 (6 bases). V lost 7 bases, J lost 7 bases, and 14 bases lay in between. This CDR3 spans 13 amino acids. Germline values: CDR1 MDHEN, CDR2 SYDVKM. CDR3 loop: CASTTSRGNTIYF. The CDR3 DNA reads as TGTGCCAGCACAACATCCAGGGGTAACACCATATATTTT.

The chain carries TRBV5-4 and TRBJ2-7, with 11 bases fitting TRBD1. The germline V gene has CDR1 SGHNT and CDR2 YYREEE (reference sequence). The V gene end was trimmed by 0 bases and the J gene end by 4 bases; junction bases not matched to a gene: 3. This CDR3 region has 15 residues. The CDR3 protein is CASSLGGTGGYEQYF. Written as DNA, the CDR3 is TGTGCCAGCAGCTTGGGAGGGACAGGGGGTTACGAGCAGTACTTC. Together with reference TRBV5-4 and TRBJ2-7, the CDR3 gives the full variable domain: ETGVTQSPTHLIKTRGQQVTLRCSSQSGHNTVSWYQQALGQGPQFIFQYYREEENGRGNFPPRFSGLQFPNYSSELNVNALELDDSALYLCASSLGGTGGYEQYFGPGTRLTVT.

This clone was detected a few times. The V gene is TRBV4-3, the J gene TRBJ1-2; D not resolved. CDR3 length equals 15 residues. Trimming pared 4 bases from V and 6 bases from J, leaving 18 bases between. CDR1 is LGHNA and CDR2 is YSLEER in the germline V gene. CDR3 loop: CASSPHGEGGDGYTF. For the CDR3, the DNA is TGCGCCAGCAGCCCGCATGGGGAGGGAGGTGATGGCTACACCTTC.

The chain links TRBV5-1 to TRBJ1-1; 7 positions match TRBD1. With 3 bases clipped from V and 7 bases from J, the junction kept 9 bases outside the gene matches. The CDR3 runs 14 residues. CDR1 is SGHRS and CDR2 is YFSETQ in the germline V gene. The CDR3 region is CASSSTGAPGEAFF. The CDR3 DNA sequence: TGCGCCAGCAGCTCCACAGGGGCGCCCGGTGAAGCTTTCTTT.

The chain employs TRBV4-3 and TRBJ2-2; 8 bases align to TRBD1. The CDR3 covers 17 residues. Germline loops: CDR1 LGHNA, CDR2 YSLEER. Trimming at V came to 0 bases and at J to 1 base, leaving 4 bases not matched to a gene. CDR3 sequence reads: CASSQDLTGVNTGELFF. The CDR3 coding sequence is TGCGCCAGCAGCCAAGATCTGACAGGGGTGAACACCGGGGAGCTGTTTTTT.

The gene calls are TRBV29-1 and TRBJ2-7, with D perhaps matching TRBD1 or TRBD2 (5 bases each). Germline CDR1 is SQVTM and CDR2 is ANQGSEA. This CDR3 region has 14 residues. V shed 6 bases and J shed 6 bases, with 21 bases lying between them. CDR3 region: CSVGDPGRFGEQYF. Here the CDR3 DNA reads TGCAGCGTCGGGGACCCGGGACGGTTTGGCGAGCAGTACTTC.

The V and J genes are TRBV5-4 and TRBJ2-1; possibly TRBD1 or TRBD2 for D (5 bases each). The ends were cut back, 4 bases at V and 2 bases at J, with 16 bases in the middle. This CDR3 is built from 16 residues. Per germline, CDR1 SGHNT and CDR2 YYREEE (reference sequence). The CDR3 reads CASSPGNGDAYNEQFF. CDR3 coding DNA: TGTGCCAGCAGCCCCGGTAATGGGGACGCCTACAATGAGCAGTTCTTC.

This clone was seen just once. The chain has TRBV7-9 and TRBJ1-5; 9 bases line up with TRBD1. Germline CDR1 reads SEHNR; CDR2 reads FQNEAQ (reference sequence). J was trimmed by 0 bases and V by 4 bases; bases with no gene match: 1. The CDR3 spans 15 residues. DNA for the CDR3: TGTGCCAGCAGCTGGACAGGGGATAGCAATCAGCCCCAGCATTTT. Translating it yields CASSWTGDSNQPQHF.

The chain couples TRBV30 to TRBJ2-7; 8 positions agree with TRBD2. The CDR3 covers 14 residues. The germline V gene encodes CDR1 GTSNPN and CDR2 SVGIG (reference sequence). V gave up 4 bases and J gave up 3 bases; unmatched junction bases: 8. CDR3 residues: CAWKTGTRGYEQYF. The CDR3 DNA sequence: TGTGCCTGGAAAACCGGGACTAGGGGCTACGAGCAGTACTTC.

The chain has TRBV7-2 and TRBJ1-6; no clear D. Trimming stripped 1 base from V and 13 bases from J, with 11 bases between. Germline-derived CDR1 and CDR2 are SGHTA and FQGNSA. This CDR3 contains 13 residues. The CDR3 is CASSLDGVGPLHF. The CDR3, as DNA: TGTGCCAGCAGCTTAGATGGGGTTGGGCCCCTCCACTTT. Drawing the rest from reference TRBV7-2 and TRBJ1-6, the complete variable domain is GAGVSQSPSNKVTEKGKDVELRCDPISGHTALYWYRQSLGQGLEFLIYFQGNSAPDKSGLPSDRFSAERTGGSVSTLTIQRTQQEDSAVYLCASSLDGVGPLHFGNGTRLTVT.

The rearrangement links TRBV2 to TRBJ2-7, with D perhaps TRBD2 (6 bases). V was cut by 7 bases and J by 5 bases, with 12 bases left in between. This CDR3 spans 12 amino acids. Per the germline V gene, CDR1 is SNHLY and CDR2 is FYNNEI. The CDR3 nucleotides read TGTGCCAGCATCGGGAGTTACGACGAGCAGTACTTC. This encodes CASIGSYDEQYF.

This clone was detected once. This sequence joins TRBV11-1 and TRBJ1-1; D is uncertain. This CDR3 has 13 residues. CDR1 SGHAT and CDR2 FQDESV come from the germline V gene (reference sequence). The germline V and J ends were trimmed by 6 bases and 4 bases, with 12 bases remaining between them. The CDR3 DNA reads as TGTGCCAGCAGAAGTGATTTAGGCACTGAAGCTTTCTTT. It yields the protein CASRSDLGTEAFF.

The CDR3 region is CSVEDRGAGGYTF. CDR3 nucleotide sequence: TGCAGCGTTGAAGATCGGGGGGCCGGGGGCTACACCTTC. This chain links TRBV29-1 with TRBJ1-2; perhaps TRBD1 as D (6 bases). The CDR3 is made up of 13 amino acids. Deletions cut 0 bases from V and 8 bases from J, with 13 bases between. In germline, CDR1 is SQVTM, CDR2 ANQGSEA.

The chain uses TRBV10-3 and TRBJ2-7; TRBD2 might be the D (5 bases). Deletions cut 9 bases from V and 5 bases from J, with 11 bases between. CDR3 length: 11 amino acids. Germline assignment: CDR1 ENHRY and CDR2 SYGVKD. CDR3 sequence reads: CAIYVSDEQYF. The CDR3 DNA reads TGTGCCATTTACGTTAGCGACGAGCAGTACTTC.

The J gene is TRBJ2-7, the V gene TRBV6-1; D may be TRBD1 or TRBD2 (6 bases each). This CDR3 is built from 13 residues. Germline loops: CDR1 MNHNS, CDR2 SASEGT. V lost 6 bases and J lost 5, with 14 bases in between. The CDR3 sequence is CASRDSGGDEQYF. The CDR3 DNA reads TGTGCCAGCAGGGACAGTGGCGGGGACGAGCAGTACTTC.

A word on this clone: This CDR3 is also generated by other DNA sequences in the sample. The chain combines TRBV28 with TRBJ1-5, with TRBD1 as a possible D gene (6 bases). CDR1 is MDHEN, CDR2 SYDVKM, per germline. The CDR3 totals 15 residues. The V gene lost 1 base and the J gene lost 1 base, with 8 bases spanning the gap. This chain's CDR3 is CASSLLQGSNQPQHF. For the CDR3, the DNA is TGTGCCAGCAGTTTATTACAGGGAAGCAATCAGCCCCAGCATTTT.

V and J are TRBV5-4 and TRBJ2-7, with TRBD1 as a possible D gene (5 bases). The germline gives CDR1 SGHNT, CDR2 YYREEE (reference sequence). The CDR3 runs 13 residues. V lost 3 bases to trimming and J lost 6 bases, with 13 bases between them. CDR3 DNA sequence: TGTGCCAGCAGCTCCAGGGATTCTGGCGAGCAGTACTTC. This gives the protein CASSSRDSGEQYF. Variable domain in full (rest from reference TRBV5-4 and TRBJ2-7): ETGVTQSPTHLIKTRGQQVTLRCSSQSGHNTVSWYQQALGQGPQFIFQYYREEENGRGNFPPRFSGLQFPNYSSELNVNALELDDSALYLCASSSRDSGEQYFGPGTRLTVT.